The rows below give T cell receptor beta chains drawn from one sample of a study of blood T cell repertoires in COVID-19. Profiling relied on immunoSEQ multiplex PCR, and the TCRdb table lists in-frame clones only, not all of them. The sample has 350,000 to 400,000 clones; 90% are singletons. Sequences were obtained from peripheral blood. The receptors were sampled from a young man with active or convalescent COVID-19. Both conserved end residues are trimmed from each CDR3. The order of the fields is J gene, V gene, CDR3 protein.

TRBJ1-5,TRBV28,ASSQDSINQPQH
TRBJ1-5,TRBV19,ASRGGDVSNQPQH
TRBJ1-4,TRBV3-1/TRBV3-2,ASSRTVLNEKLF
TRBJ1-1,TRBV12-3/TRBV12-4,ASSLQGEAF
TRBJ2-5,TRBV24-1,ATSDLGLAAQETQY
TRBJ2-3,TRBV7-3,ASSSHRETGVFTDTQY
TRBJ1-1,TRBV5-1,ASSRYQGALTEAF
TRBJ1-2,TRBV6-5,ASSSRAGYT
TRBJ1-5,TRBV6-4,ASSETVNQPQH
TRBJ2-2,TRBV7-2,ASSLEFGGELF
TRBJ1-5,TRBV9,ASSQHGNQPQH
TRBJ1-3,TRBV30,AWISGQYSGNTIY
TRBJ1-3,TRBV7-2,ASSLGTVNTIY
TRBJ2-7,TRBV7-9,ASRKDAAGTYEQY
TRBJ1-5,TRBV12-3/TRBV12-4,ASSIGTAHQH
TRBJ2-2,TRBV25-1,ASSAFGQGSSGELF
TRBJ2-7,TRBV6-5,ASGLGTGAYEQY
TRBJ2-5,TRBV18,ASSSDRGGETQY
TRBJ2-1,TRBV27,ASSLQGALYNEQF
TRBJ2-4,TRBV18,ASSGQELLAKNIQY
TRBJ2-2,TRBV9,ASSVEALAGAPGELF
TRBJ2-7,TRBV14,ASRSGDSYEQY
TRBJ1-2,TRBV5-1,ASSLRQDGYT
TRBJ2-1,TRBV11-2,ASSLGTGWRNEQF
TRBJ1-1,TRBV12-3/TRBV12-4,ASSSWANTEAF
TRBJ1-1,TRBV6-2/TRBV6-3,ASSGQGWTEAF
TRBJ1-6,TRBV2,ASRREGFNSPLH
TRBJ2-3,TRBV24-1,ATSDGVAGKTDTQY
TRBJ1-4,TRBV5-1,ASSWRGQPTNEKLF
TRBJ1-6,TRBV24-1,ATISQGVGSPLH
TRBJ2-5,TRBV6-5,ASSPRGGQETQY
TRBJ1-1,TRBV4-3,ASSQDIGGKNTEAF
TRBJ2-3,TRBV7-9,ATSPGGAPSDTQY
TRBJ1-6,TRBV7-2,ASSFRAREESPLH
TRBJ2-3,TRBV4-1,ASSQQGTREDTQY